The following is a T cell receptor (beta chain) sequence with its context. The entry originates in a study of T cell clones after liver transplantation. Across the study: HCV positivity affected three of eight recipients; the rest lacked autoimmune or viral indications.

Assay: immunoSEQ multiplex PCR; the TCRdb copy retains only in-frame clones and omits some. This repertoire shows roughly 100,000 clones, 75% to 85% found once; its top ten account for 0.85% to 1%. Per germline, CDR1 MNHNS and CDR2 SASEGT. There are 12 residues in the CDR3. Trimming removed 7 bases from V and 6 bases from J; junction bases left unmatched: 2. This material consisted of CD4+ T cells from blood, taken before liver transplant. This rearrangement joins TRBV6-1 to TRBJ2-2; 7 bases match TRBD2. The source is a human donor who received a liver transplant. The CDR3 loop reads CASKRGSGELFF. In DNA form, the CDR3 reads TGTGCCAGCAAGCGGGGCTCCGGGGAGCTGTTTTTT.